This TCR beta chain comes out of a study of blood T cell repertoires in COVID-19. The CDR3 contains 13 residues. The germline gives CDR1 SQVTM, CDR2 ANQGSEA. Trimming pared 6 bases from V and 3 bases from J, leaving 14 bases between. Libraries were prepared by immunoSEQ multiplex PCR; TCRdb keeps only in-frame clonotypes and omits some of them. The sample has 200,000 or so clones, about nine tenths seen once. The sequence was obtained from a woman in her forties or fifties with acute or convalescent COVID-19. Sequences were obtained from peripheral blood. The rearrangement joins TRBV29-1 to TRBJ1-1, with a possible D match to TRBD1 (5 bases). The CDR3 is CSVNGGVDTEAFF. The CDR3 DNA sequence: TGCAGCGTAAATGGGGGGGTAGACACTGAAGCTTTCTTT. The full variable domain, its missing parts supplied by reference TRBV29-1 and TRBJ1-1, is SAVISQKPSRDICQRGTSLTIQCQVDSQVTMMFWYRQQPGQSLTLIATANQGSEATYESGFVIDKFPISRPNLTFSTLTVSNMSPEDSSIYLCSVNGGVDTEAFFGQGTRLTVV.